This T cell receptor beta chain was sequenced in a study of blood T cell repertoires in COVID-19. Study summary: Acute and convalescent COVID-19 specimens originated in the United States, Italy and Spain.

Original processing notes: Reference gene primer amplification yielded estimated nucleated cell counts. Produced via immunoSEQ multiplex PCR; TCRdb's table is partial and in-frame only. V and J calls and clone size are given by that table; D and trimming were obtained from the DNA. The sample includes some 160,000 clones, around 84% of them seen just once. The trim removed 4 bases at V and 3 bases at J, leaving 6 bases unmatched. Germline lookup yields CDR1 SGHDT and CDR2 YYEEEE. This CDR3 has 16 residues. V gene TRBV5-6 combines with J gene TRBJ2-5; TRBD2 aligns across 13 bases. Sequencing was performed on peripheral blood. The sequence derives from a woman older than 75 with COVID-19, enrolled during active disease. The CDR3 here is CASSGLAGAMEETQYF. The CDR3 DNA reads as TGTGCCAGCAGCGGACTAGCGGGAGCTATGGAAGAGACCCAGTACTTC.